This TCR beta chain stems from a study of T cells after yellow fever vaccination (dated by TCRdb to between 2018 and 2021). About the full investigation: Libraries from fractions with low cell numbers were prepared with the SMART-Seq v4 Ultra Low Input RNA kit. To follow T-cell clones before and after both primary and booster YFV17D yellow fever vaccination, bulk TCR alpha and beta repertoires underwent longitudinal sequencing. Blood samples were taken at several timepoints before and after primary and secondary immunization, and bulk PBMC replicates and cell subsets were isolated. Two healthy male donors, one aged 18 to 30 and one aged 30 to 39 years, were included in the cohort.

Broad study findings and their caveats: Most clones expanded after primary vaccination (almost 97% of CD4 and roughly 91% of CD8) were re-detected after the booster, suggesting that broad memory maintenance occurred. The secondary T-cell response was weaker than the primary response but faster, peaking on day 5 instead of day 15. FACS-sorted repertoires could contain abundant contaminating clonotypes from the bulk population, so computational filtering was required. A small fraction of clonotypes appeared in both the CD4 and CD8 compartments, likely as a result of convergent recombination. Because only a couple of donors were included in the study, the extent to which the findings can be generalized is limited.

TCR cDNA was synthesized by 5'RACE template switching, which introduced a universal primer site and unique molecular identifiers. Priming for cDNA synthesis came from both the TCR alpha and TCR beta constant segments. Two PCR steps were used to amplify libraries, with sample barcodes and sequencing adapters being added in the second step. Sequencing of libraries was done on Illumina HiSeq 2500 (2x100 bp) or NovaSeq (2x150 bp). The authors processed their data as follows. MIGEC handled demultiplexing of reads and collapsing into UMI consensus sequences, while MiXCR performed V(D)J alignment. Vaccine-responding clonotypes were defined with edgeR using replicate PBMC samples, requiring FDR below 0.01 and a log2 fold change above 5 up to day 15. CD4 or CD8 identity was assigned to each bulk clonotype according to whether the clonotype was present at higher abundance in the sequenced CD4 repertoire or the sequenced CD8 repertoire. TCRdb applied fastp at Q25 and MiXCR to the public reads, then kept only in-frame beta chains. Every entry covers one CDR3 protein and lists the most common genes and DNA from its rows. The authors' filters were not applied to this entry. The sample table records 350,000 or so distinct CDR3 sequences; approximately 8% of these occur just once. The ten largest make up around 17% of the sample.

This clonotype was counted only a few times. Its specific antigen is unknown. Within one base of it there is no much larger clone, and no base qualities were kept. Measured from the cysteine to the phenylalanine, the CDR3 is 16 residues long. The retained sequence is limited to the CDR3, 48 bases, with the frame set at the first base. Looking up the germline V gene yields CDR1 SGHTA and CDR2 FQGTGA. V is trimmed back by 6 bases and J by 7 bases, and the junction contains 13 bases that no gene match accounts for. This sample's treatment or condition label indicates: live attenuated yellow fever vaccine strain. Two biological replicates of bulk PBMCs were collected at each blood-draw timepoint. A standard Ficoll-Paque protocol was used to isolate PBMCs from peripheral blood. TriZol was used to extract RNA from bulk PBMCs, from CD4 and CD8 fractions, and from dextramer-positive and dextramer-negative fractions.

Recombination joined TRBV7-3 with TRBJ1-5; 9 bases in the middle match TRBD1. This clonotype was sampled from a man between 18 and 29 years old who received the YFV17D yellow fever vaccine. This sample comprised PBMCs, obtained about 49 days after the first yellow fever vaccination. The sequence in DNA is TGTGCCAGCAGACCCACACGACAGGGGGGTGAGCAGCCCCAGCATTTT. This translates into CASRPTRQGGEQPQHF.